These 23 T cell receptor beta chains originate from one sample sequenced in a study of CD8 T cells in Susac syndrome. Random hexamers served to reverse transcribe roughly 0.5 to 1 ug RNA. TCRdb independently ran MiXCR on the immunoSEQ multiplex PCR reads; one entry per CDR3 protein. The top ten clones hold over 0.25% of a sample with 130,000 to 150,000 distinct CDR3 sequences, approximately 93% of them seen once. The sequencing sample was made of CD8+ T cells from PBMCs. The receptors were gathered from a human donor in good health.

The rearrangement joins TRBV15 to TRBJ1-2, with D perhaps TRBD1 (5 bases). Germline V lookup: CDR1 LNHNV, CDR2 YYDKDF (reference sequence). The CDR3 consists of 14 residues. V was cut by 7 bases and J by 5 bases, with 17 bases left in between. CDR3 bases: TGTGCCACCACCGAGGGGAGGGGAACTTATGGCTACACCTTC. This gives the protein CATTEGRGTYGYTF. The whole variable domain, filled in from reference TRBV15 and TRBJ1-2, reads DAMVIQNPRYQVTQFGKPVTLSCSQTLNHNVMYWYQQKSSQAPKLLFHYYDKDFNNEADTPDNFQSRRPNTSFCFLDIRSPGLGDTAMYLCATTEGRGTYGYTFGSGTRLTVV.

The rearrangement links TRBV12-3 or TRBV12-4 to TRBJ2-3; D not resolved. This CDR3 contains 11 residues. V was clipped by 6 bases and J by 7 bases, with 8 bases between them. CDR3 sequence: CASSADYTQYF. CDR3 nucleotide sequence: TGTGCCAGCAGCGCCGACTATACGCAGTATTTT.

The V gene is TRBV9, the J gene TRBJ2-5, with 8 positions matching TRBD2. With 0 bases clipped from V and 5 bases from J, the junction kept 9 bases outside the gene matches. The CDR3 contains 16 residues. Germline V lookup: CDR1 SGDLS, CDR2 YYNGEE. CDR3 nucleotide sequence: TGTGCCAGCAGCGTAGCGGGAGGGCCCATGGGGGAGACCCAGTACTTC. Its protein product is CASSVAGGPMGETQYF.

The chain is built from TRBV7-9 and TRBJ1-1; D remains unclear. Germline V CDR1 and CDR2: SEHNR, FQNEAQ (reference sequence). With 7 bases removed from V and 1 base from J, the gap between germline ends came to 13 bases. This CDR3 spans 14 amino acids. The CDR3 is CASTTPGKNTEAFF. In DNA, the CDR3 is TGTGCCAGCACCACCCCGGGGAAGAACACTGAAGCTTTCTTT.

This chain joins TRBV14 and TRBJ2-7; no reliable D call. Germline V lookup: CDR1 SGHDN, CDR2 FVKESK. V was cut by 5 bases and J by 4 bases, with 9 bases left in between. This CDR3 spans 12 amino acids. The CDR3: CASSAWGYEQYF. CDR3 DNA: TGTGCCAGCAGCGCATGGGGTTACGAGCAGTACTTC.

This chain connects TRBV20-1 to TRBJ2-7; D is perhaps TRBD1 (5 bases). Trimming took off 0 bases at V and 6 bases at J, with 12 bases between the two ends. The CDR3 has 13 residues. CDR1 is DFQATT and CDR2 is SNEGSKA in the germline V gene (reference sequence). The CDR3 DNA follows: TGCAGTGCTAGAGATAAAGCGACAGTCGAGCAGTACTTC. Protein sequence: CSARDKATVEQYF.

The V gene is TRBV6-2 or TRBV6-3, the J gene TRBJ2-5; no firm D call. The CDR3 is 13 residues long. Per the germline V gene, CDR1 is MNHEY and CDR2 is SVGEGT. V lost 2 bases, J lost 5 bases, and 9 bases lay in between. CDR3 residues: CASSYGFTETQYF. The CDR3 DNA reads TGTGCCAGCAGTTACGGGTTCACGGAGACCCAGTACTTC.

The genes are TRBV4-2 and TRBJ1-2, with 8 bases identical to TRBD1. The CDR3 is 17 residues long. The germline CDR1 and CDR2 sequences are LGHNA and YNFKEQ. J gave up 1 base and V 0 bases, and 7 bases lay outside the gene matches. The CDR3, as DNA: TGTGCCAGCAGCCAAGAAGGACAGGGCGCATTTAACTATGGCTACACCTTC. It translates to CASSQEGQGAFNYGYTF.

The chain employs TRBV24-1 and TRBJ2-3; 9 positions match TRBD1. This CDR3 spans 18 amino acids. J lost 4 bases, V lost 3 bases, and 13 bases had no gene match. The germline V gene has CDR1 KGHDR and CDR2 SFDVKD. This CDR3 is CATSDSPGTGINADTQYF. CDR3 DNA: TGTGCCACCAGTGATAGTCCCGGGACAGGGATCAATGCAGATACGCAGTATTTT.

This clonotype was seen only once. The chain couples TRBV15 to TRBJ2-5; D is undetermined. Germline CDR1 and CDR2: LNHNV and YYDKDF (reference sequence). The CDR3 has 14 amino acids. With 3 bases removed from V and 5 bases from J, the gap between germline ends came to 13 bases. The CDR3: CATSSYQASETQYF. DNA of the CDR3: TGTGCCACCAGCAGTTATCAGGCGTCCGAGACCCAGTACTTC. Variable domain in full (rest from reference TRBV15 and TRBJ2-5): DAMVIQNPRYQVTQFGKPVTLSCSQTLNHNVMYWYQQKSSQAPKLLFHYYDKDFNNEADTPDNFQSRRPNTSFCFLDIRSPGLGDTAMYLCATSSYQASETQYFGPGTRLLVL.

As DNA, the CDR3 is TGTGCCAGCAGCCCAACTAGCGGGAGTTCGAATGAGCAGTTCTTC. It yields the protein CASSPTSGSSNEQFF. This chain links TRBV6-5 with TRBJ2-1; TRBD2 matches at 11 bases. The CDR3 contains 15 residues. The germline V gene encodes CDR1 MNHEY and CDR2 SVGAGI. V shed 6 bases, J shed 7 bases, and the junction held 8 bases outside the gene matches.

The chain is built from TRBV12-3 or TRBV12-4 and TRBJ1-2; 10 bases are a match to TRBD1. Unmatched junction bases numbered 1, after V lost 5 bases and J lost 7 bases. The CDR3 extends over 12 amino acids. CDR3 loop: CASSDRGPGYTF. CDR3 in DNA: TGTGCCAGCAGTGACAGGGGGCCTGGCTACACCTTC.

The chain couples TRBV20-1 to TRBJ2-7, with TRBD1 matching over 8 bases. Trimming at V came to 0 bases and at J to 3 bases, leaving 1 base not matched to a gene. Per germline, CDR1 DFQATT and CDR2 SNEGSKA (reference sequence). This CDR3 comprises 13 residues. In DNA form, the CDR3 reads TGCAGTGCTAGAGACGGGACAGGCTACGAGCAGTACTTC. Encoded protein: CSARDGTGYEQYF.

The V call is TRBV11-2, the J call TRBJ2-7, with 10 bases matching TRBD2. The CDR3 extends over 16 amino acids. V was clipped by 0 bases and J by 1 base; unmatched bases: 3. Germline V gene sequence: CDR1 SGHAT, CDR2 FQNNGV. DNA for the CDR3: TGTGCCAGCAGCTTAGAAGTAGCGGGAGGATCCTACGAGCAGTACTTC. This translates into CASSLEVAGGSYEQYF.

The chain links TRBV7-9 to TRBJ1-2, with 7 bases fitting TRBD1. The V gene's germline CDR1 is SEHNR and CDR2 FQNEAQ (reference sequence). This CDR3 is built from 15 residues. Trimming cost V 11 bases and J 5 bases; bases outside gene matches: 17. This CDR3 is CAAPIGIGTAYGYTF. For the CDR3, the DNA is TGTGCCGCCCCGATCGGAATTGGGACAGCATATGGCTACACCTTC.

This rearrangement joins TRBV7-6 to TRBJ2-1; D unclear. The CDR3 is made up of 13 amino acids. V shed 1 base and J shed 3 bases, with 4 bases lying between them. CDR1 and CDR2 from the germline V gene are SGHVS and FNYEAQ. The CDR3, as DNA: TGTGCCAGCAGCTTAGACCACTACAATGAGCAGTTCTTC. Its protein product is CASSLDHYNEQFF.

This chain connects TRBV28 to TRBJ2-2, with 10 bases aligning to TRBD1. Germline lookup yields CDR1 MDHEN and CDR2 SYDVKM. Losses at the gene ends were 3 bases for V and 5 bases for J; bases not matched to a gene: 3. The CDR3 sequence is 15 residues long. This chain's CDR3 is CASSLGTGDTGELFF. The CDR3, as DNA: TGTGCCAGCAGTTTGGGGACAGGGGATACCGGGGAGCTGTTTTTT.

The genes are TRBV27 and TRBJ2-7; a possible D gene is TRBD2 (6 bases). The CDR3 spans 12 residues. The ends were cut back, 10 bases at V and 7 bases at J, with 17 bases in the middle. CDR1 MNHEY and CDR2 SMNVEV come from the germline V gene (reference sequence). The CDR3: CATRQGGGEQYF. The CDR3 bases are TGTGCCACAAGGCAGGGAGGCGGGGAGCAGTACTTC.

The chain recombines TRBV6-2 or TRBV6-3 with TRBJ2-7; no clear D gene. CDR1 and CDR2 from the germline V gene are MNHEY and SVGEGT. The V end was cut by 1 base, the J end by 2 bases, with 9 bases between. The CDR3 covers 14 residues. The CDR3 reads CASSYFGPTYEQYF. The DNA for the CDR3 is TGTGCCAGCAGTTACTTCGGACCAACCTACGAGCAGTACTTC.

The chain recombines TRBV6-2 or TRBV6-3 with TRBJ1-1; D perhaps matches TRBD1 (6 bases). Germline lookup yields CDR1 MNHEY and CDR2 SVGEGT. This CDR3 contains 15 residues. V shed 7 bases and J shed 4 bases, with 19 bases lying between them. In nucleotides, the CDR3 is TGTGCCAGCACCCTAAAAGGACAGTGGGGCACTGAAGCTTTCTTT. Translation gives CASTLKGQWGTEAFF.

As DNA, the CDR3 is TGTGCCAGCAGCTATCTAGCGTTTCAAGAGACCCAGTACTTC. Protein product: CASSYLAFQETQYF. The genes are TRBV11-2 and TRBJ2-5, with D perhaps matching TRBD2 (6 bases). The CDR3 runs to 14 residues. The V end was cut by 4 bases, the J end by 2 bases, with 11 bases between. Germline CDR1 is SGHAT and CDR2 is FQNNGV.

The V gene is TRBV10-3, the J gene TRBJ2-7; 10 positions agree with TRBD2. With 4 bases clipped from V and 2 bases from J, the junction kept 2 bases outside the gene matches. Germline CDR1 is ENHRY and CDR2 is SYGVKD. The length of the CDR3 is 14 residues. CDR3 bases: TGTGCCATCAGTGGTCTAGCGGGGGCCTACGAGCAGTACTTC. This sequence encodes CAISGLAGAYEQYF.

This clonotype appeared once. This sequence joins TRBV30 and TRBJ1-1, with 8 bases identical to TRBD1. The germline CDR1 and CDR2 sequences are GTSNPN and SVGIG (reference sequence). The CDR3 totals 13 residues. With V trimmed by 2 bases and J by 4 bases, 3 bases remained unmatched. In DNA, the CDR3 is TGTGCCTGGAGTCCCGACAGGGGCACTGAAGCTTTCTTT. It encodes CAWSPDRGTEAFF.